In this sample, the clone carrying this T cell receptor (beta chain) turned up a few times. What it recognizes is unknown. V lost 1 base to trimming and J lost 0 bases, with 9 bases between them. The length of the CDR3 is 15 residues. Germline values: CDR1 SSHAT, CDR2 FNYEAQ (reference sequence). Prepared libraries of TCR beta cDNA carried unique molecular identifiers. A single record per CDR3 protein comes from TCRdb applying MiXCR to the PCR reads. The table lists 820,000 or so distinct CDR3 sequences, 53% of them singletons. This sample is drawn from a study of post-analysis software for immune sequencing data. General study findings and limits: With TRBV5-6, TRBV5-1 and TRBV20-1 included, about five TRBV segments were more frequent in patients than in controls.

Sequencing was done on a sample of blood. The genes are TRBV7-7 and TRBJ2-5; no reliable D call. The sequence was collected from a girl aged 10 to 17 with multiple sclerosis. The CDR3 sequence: CASSLGLANQETQYF. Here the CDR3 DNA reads TGTGCCAGCAGCTTAGGCCTCGCGAACCAAGAGACCCAGTACTTC. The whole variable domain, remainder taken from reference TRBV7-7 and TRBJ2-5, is GAGVSQSPRYKVTKRGQDVTLRCDPISSHATLYWYQQALGQGPEFLTYFNYEAQPDKSGLPSDRFSAERPEGSISTLTIQRTEQRDSAMYRCASSLGLANQETQYFGPGTRLLVL.